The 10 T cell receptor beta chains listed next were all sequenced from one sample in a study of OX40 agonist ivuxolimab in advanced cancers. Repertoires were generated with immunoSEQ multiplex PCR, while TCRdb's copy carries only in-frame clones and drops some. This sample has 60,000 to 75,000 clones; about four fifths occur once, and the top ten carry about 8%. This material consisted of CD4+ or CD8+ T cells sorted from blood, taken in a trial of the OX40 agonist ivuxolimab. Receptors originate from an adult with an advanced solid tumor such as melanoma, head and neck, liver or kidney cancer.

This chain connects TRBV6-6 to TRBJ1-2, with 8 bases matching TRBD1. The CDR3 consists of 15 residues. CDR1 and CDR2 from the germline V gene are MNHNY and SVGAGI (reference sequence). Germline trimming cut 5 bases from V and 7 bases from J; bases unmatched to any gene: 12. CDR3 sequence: CASSLGQGALGGYTF. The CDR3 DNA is TGTGCCAGCAGTCTCGGACAGGGAGCCTTGGGTGGCTACACCTTC.

The CDR3 reads CASKGVSEKLFF. CDR3 DNA: TGTGCCAGCAAGGGGGTTAGTGAAAAACTGTTTTTT. The chain has TRBV2 and TRBJ1-4, with a possible D match to TRBD1 (6 bases). The CDR3 runs 12 residues. Germline V gives CDR1 SNHLY, CDR2 FYNNEI. Between the trimmed V and J ends, which lost 7 bases and 7 bases, there was a span of 10 bases.

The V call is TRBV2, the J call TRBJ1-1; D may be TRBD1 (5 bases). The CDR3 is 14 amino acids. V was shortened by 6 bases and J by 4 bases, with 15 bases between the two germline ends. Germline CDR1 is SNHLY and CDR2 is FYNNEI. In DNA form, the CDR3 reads TGTGCCAGCAGCGAGAGAGGGGTGGCCACTGAAGCTTTCTTT. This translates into CASSERGVATEAFF.

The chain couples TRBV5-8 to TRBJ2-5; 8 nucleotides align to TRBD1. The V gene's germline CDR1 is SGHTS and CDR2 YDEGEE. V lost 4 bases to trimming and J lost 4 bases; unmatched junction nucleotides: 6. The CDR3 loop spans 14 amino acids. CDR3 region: CASSLGQGGETQYF. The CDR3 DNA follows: TGTGCCAGCAGCCTAGGACAGGGCGGAGAGACCCAGTACTTC. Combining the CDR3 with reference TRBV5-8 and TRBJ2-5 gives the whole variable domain EAGVTQSPTHLIKTRGQQATLRCSPISGHTSVYWYQQALGLGLQFLLWYDEGEERNRGNFPPRFSGRQFPNYSSELNVNALELEDSALYLCASSLGQGGETQYFGPGTRLLVL.

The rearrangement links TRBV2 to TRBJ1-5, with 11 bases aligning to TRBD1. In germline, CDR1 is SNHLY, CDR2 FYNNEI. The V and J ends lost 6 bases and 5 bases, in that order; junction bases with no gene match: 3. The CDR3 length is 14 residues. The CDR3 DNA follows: TGTGCCAGCAGGGACAGGGGGCCGCATCAGCCCCAGCATTTT. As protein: CASRDRGPHQPQHF.

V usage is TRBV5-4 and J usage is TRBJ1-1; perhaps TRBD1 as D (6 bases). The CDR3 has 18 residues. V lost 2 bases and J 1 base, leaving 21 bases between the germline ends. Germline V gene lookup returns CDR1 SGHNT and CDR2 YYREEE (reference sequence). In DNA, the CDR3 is TGTGCCAGCAGCTTTTGGGGGGCCGGGTCGTCGAAGAACACTGAAGCTTTCTTT. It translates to CASSFWGAGSSKNTEAFF.

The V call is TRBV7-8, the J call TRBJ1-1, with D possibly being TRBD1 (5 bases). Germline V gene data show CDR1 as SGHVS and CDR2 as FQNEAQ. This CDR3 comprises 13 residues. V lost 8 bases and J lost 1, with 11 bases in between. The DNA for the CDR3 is TGTGCCAGCGGCAGGGTGGGGAACACTGAAGCTTTCTTT. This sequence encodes CASGRVGNTEAFF.

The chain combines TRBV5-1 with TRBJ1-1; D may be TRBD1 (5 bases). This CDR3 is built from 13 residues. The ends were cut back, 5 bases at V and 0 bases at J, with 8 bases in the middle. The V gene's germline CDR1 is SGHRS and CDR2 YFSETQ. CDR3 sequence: CASRTVMNTEAFF. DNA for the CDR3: TGCGCCAGCAGGACAGTCATGAACACTGAAGCTTTCTTT.

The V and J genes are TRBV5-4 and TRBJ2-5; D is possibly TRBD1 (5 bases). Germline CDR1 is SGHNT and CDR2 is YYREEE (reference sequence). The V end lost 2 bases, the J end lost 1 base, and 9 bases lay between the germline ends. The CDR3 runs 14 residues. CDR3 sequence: CASSFEQVQETQYF. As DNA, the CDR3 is TGTGCCAGCAGCTTCGAACAGGTCCAAGAGACCCAGTACTTC.

The CDR3 nucleotides read TGTGCCAGCAGCCCCATGCGTAGGACTGAAGCTTTCTTT. Translating it yields CASSPMRRTEAFF. This chain joins TRBV7-2 and TRBJ1-1; D is ambiguous. The germline V gene has CDR1 SGHTA and CDR2 FQGNSA. Trimming removed 5 bases from V and 5 bases from J, with 12 bases in between. The length of the CDR3 is 13 residues. The variable domain in full, with the rest retrieved from reference TRBV7-2 and TRBJ1-1, is GAGVSQSPSNKVTEKGKDVELRCDPISGHTALYWYRQSLGQGLEFLIYFQGNSAPDKSGLPSDRFSAERTGGSVSTLTIQRTQQEDSAVYLCASSPMRRTEAFFGQGTRLTVV.